Presented here are 8 T cell receptor beta chains from one specimen sequenced in a study of sequential checkpoint blockade in melanoma. Treatment defined: randomized to nivolumab then ipilimumab (arm A) or the reverse (arm B). Repertoires were generated with immunoSEQ multiplex PCR, while TCRdb's copy carries only in-frame clones and drops some. The sample records 9,000 to 13,000 clones, about 27% being singletons. Material: tumor tissue (inferred from file names), obtained from a patient given nivolumab and ipilimumab in sequence. Receptors were obtained from a human donor with melanoma.

This clone was seen once. The gene calls are TRBV5-1 and TRBJ2-3; 9 bases fit TRBD2. The CDR3 is 14 residues long. The junction had 3 bases not matched to a gene; V was cut back by 4 bases and J by 3 bases. Germline V gives CDR1 SGHRS, CDR2 YFSETQ. The chain's CDR3 is CASSISGGTDTQYF. The CDR3 DNA is TGCGCCAGCAGCATTAGCGGGGGAACAGATACGCAGTATTTT.

This clone was seen a handful of times. The chain joins TRBV5-1 to TRBJ1-5; D is undetermined. The CDR3 consists of 15 residues. V was cut by 4 bases and J by 2 bases, with 13 bases left in between. The V gene's germline CDR1 is SGHRS and CDR2 YFSETQ. The CDR3 nucleotides are TGCGCCAGCAGCCAAGATTCTTCTGGCAATCAGCCCCAGCATTTT. Protein sequence: CASSQDSSGNQPQHF.

The rearrangement uses TRBV29-1 and TRBJ2-3, with a possible D match to TRBD1 (6 bases). The CDR3 length is 13 residues. V dropped 3 bases and J dropped 3 bases, with 10 bases sitting between them. Germline-derived CDR1 and CDR2 are SQVTM and ANQGSEA. The CDR3 sequence: CSVDPRGTDTQYF. In DNA form, the CDR3 reads TGCAGCGTTGACCCCAGGGGTACAGATACGCAGTATTTT.

This clone turned up a few times. The chain's CDR3 is CASTRTPEFTGELFF. The CDR3 nucleotides are TGTGCCAGCACCCGGACACCGGAGTTCACCGGGGAGCTGTTTTTT. The chain couples TRBV11-3 to TRBJ2-2, with a weak D call TRBD1 (5 bases). The CDR3 length is 15 residues. Germline values: CDR1 SGHNT, CDR2 YENEEA. Deletions cut 7 bases from V and 4 bases from J, with 16 bases between. The whole variable domain, filled in from reference TRBV11-3 and TRBJ2-2, reads EAGVVQSPRYKIIEKKQPVAFWCNPISGHNTLYWYLQNLGQGPELLIRYENEEAVDDSQLPKDRFSAERLKGVDSTLKIQPAELGDSAVYLCASTRTPEFTGELFFGEGSRLTVL.

V gene TRBV11-3 combines with J gene TRBJ1-3; tentative D call: TRBD1 (5 bases). Germline CDR1 is SGHNT and CDR2 is YENEEA. Deletions cut 5 bases from V and 2 bases from J, with 13 bases between. The CDR3 contains 15 residues. CDR3 residues: CASSKSLGAGNTIYF. CDR3 nucleotide sequence: TGTGCCAGCAGCAAGAGTTTAGGGGCTGGAAACACCATATATTTT.

The V call is TRBV29-1, the J call TRBJ1-1; D is undetermined. This CDR3 is 14 amino acids long. The ends were cut back, 6 bases at V and 4 bases at J, with 18 bases in the middle. Germline V gives CDR1 SQVTM, CDR2 ANQGSEA. CDR3 amino acids: CSVPNLDPVTEAFF. CDR3 DNA: TGCAGCGTACCTAACCTGGACCCGGTCACTGAAGCTTTCTTT.

This clone is medium-sized by share. The CDR3 protein is CASSPRNGRWETQYF. In DNA, the CDR3 is TGCGCCAGCAGCCCCCGTAACGGGCGGTGGGAGACCCAGTACTTC. The chain combines TRBV4-1 with TRBJ2-5; D not certain. Trimming took off 4 bases at V and 5 bases at J, with 17 bases between the two ends. CDR1 is MGHRA and CDR2 is YSYEKL in the germline V gene. This CDR3 is built from 15 residues.

V usage is TRBV5-1 and J usage is TRBJ2-1; the match to TRBD2 covers 9 bases. Germline CDR1 and CDR2: SGHRS and YFSETQ. Germline trimming cut 4 bases from V and 10 bases from J; bases unmatched to any gene: 9. The CDR3 has 14 amino acids. As DNA, the CDR3 is TGCGCCAGCAGCACCCAGCGGGGGGCCCAGGAGCAGTTCTTC. Its translation: CASSTQRGAQEQFF.